This T cell receptor beta chain emerged from a study of blood T cells in healthy people across ages. A J-beta primer mix and a sample-barcoded 5' primer were used in a second PCR of roughly 6 to 12 cycles. TCRdb re-derived calls from the 5' RACE reads in MiXCR, one entry per CDR3 protein. Here the sample spans approximately 900,000 distinct CDR3 sequences, 29% being singletons. The draw of peripheral blood yielded ten milliliters from each donor. Details on this clonotype: A junction boundary mismatches the germline segment, possibly from a read error.

This CDR3 contains 12 residues. Separately, the same data were catalogued under a study of T cells of mothers and their children. Turning to that study: Study donors consisted of a few healthy Caucasian mothers and their six children. Each mother gave over 8 million TCR beta CDR3 reads; each child, about 2.8 million. No clones detected were persistent microchimeric T cell clones.

The sequencing input was blood. The receptor was isolated from a woman aged 40 to 55 in good health. The gene calls are TRBV12-3 or TRBV12-4 and TRBJ2-3, with no clear D. DNA for the CDR3: TGTGCCAGCAACGTGCCCACAGATGCGCAGTATTTT. As protein: CASNVPTDAQYF.